One sample yielded the 9 T cell receptor beta chains listed below, sequenced in a study of blood T cell repertoires in COVID-19 (TCRdb year 2020). Libraries were made using the immunoSEQ multiplex PCR assay. TCRdb holds this immuneACCESS table with in-frame rearrangements only. Some clones are missing; in checked studies, unresolved V genes explain under half, and the rest has no known cause. The sample table holds approximately 170,000 clones, of which 88% were seen once. The ten largest clones take up about 8.4% of the sample. The sequenced sample consisted of PBMCs or T cells enriched from blood (not recorded which). Source of these receptors: a woman aged 18-29 years who had recovered from COVID-19.

CDR3 bases: TGTGCCAGCAGTGTTACTAGCGGGATGTCGGCAGATACGCAGTATTTT. Amino acids: CASSVTSGMSADTQYF. This chain links TRBV2 with TRBJ2-3; 10 bases are a match to TRBD2. Germline-derived CDR1 and CDR2 are SNHLY and FYNNEI. J gave up 4 bases and V 4 bases, and 8 bases lay outside the gene matches. The CDR3 has 16 residues.

V gene TRBV9 combines with J gene TRBJ2-1; 7 nucleotides align to TRBD2. Per germline, CDR1 SGDLS and CDR2 YYNGEE. The CDR3 loop spans 16 amino acids. Unmatched junction bases numbered 10, after V lost 3 bases and J lost 4 bases. Here the CDR3 reads CASSGLLAEEYNEQFF. The CDR3 bases are TGTGCCAGCAGCGGCCTTCTAGCGGAGGAATACAATGAGCAGTTCTTC.

The V call is TRBV5-8, the J call TRBJ1-2; 7 positions match TRBD1. Germline CDR1 reads SGHTS; CDR2 reads YDEGEE. The J segment lost 7 bases and the V segment lost 0 bases, leaving 6 bases of the junction unmatched. This CDR3 is 14 amino acids long. CDR3 residues: CASSLDRGLTGYTF. CDR3 nucleotide sequence: TGTGCCAGCAGCTTGGACAGGGGCCTAACTGGCTACACCTTC.

The chain employs TRBV19 and TRBJ2-7; 9 bases are a match to TRBD1. V was clipped by 7 bases and J by 6 bases; unmatched bases: 10. This CDR3 is 14 amino acids long. From germline, CDR1 is LNHDA and CDR2 SQIVND (reference sequence). This CDR3 reads CASTGPGTGTEQYF. CDR3 nucleotides: TGTGCCAGTACCGGTCCCGGGACAGGGACCGAGCAGTACTTC.

The rearrangement links TRBV15 to TRBJ1-2, with a possible D match to TRBD1 (5 bases). The germline V gene encodes CDR1 LNHNV and CDR2 YYDKDF (reference sequence). The V end lost 0 bases, the J end lost 4 bases, and 12 bases lay between the germline ends. This CDR3 is built from 15 residues. In DNA, the CDR3 is TGTGCCACCAGCAGAGATCCGGGGGTTACCTATGGCTACACCTTC. It yields the protein CATSRDPGVTYGYTF.

The chain joins TRBV15 to TRBJ2-3, with a weak D call TRBD2 (5 bases). The CDR3 has 15 residues. The germline V gene has CDR1 LNHNV and CDR2 YYDKDF (reference sequence). The CDR3 sequence is CATLDGERFTDTQYF. The CDR3 DNA is TGTGCGACCCTTGACGGGGAGAGATTCACAGATACGCAGTATTTT.

This chain uses TRBV29-1 with TRBJ1-4; D may be TRBD1 (5 bases). Germline CDR1 is SQVTM and CDR2 is ANQGSEA. This CDR3 spans 11 amino acids. The ends were cut back, 2 bases at V and 7 bases at J, with 5 bases in the middle. CDR3 bases: TGCAGCGTTGAAACAGGTGAAAAACTGTTTTTT. Its protein is CSVETGEKLFF.

This chain links TRBV4-2 with TRBJ2-1; tentative D call: TRBD1 (5 bases). V lost 0 bases and J lost 5, with 8 bases in between. The CDR3 has 14 residues. Germline values: CDR1 LGHNA, CDR2 YNFKEQ. The CDR3 reads CASSQETQDNEQFF. DNA for the CDR3: TGTGCCAGCAGCCAAGAAACACAGGACAATGAGCAGTTCTTC.

The rearrangement joins TRBV10-2 to TRBJ2-1; 11 bases line up with TRBD2. Germline CDR1 reads WSHSY; CDR2 reads SAAADI. The CDR3 totals 14 residues. The V gene end was trimmed by 4 bases and the J gene end by 8 bases; junction bases not matched to a gene: 4. CDR3 bases: TGCGCCAGCAGTGGGCTAGCGGGGGGCCATGAGCAGTTCTTC. Its translation is CASSGLAGGHEQFF.